This entry lists 27 T cell receptor beta chains sequenced from one sample in a study of blood T cells in healthy people across ages. For the second PCR, which ran for about 6 to 11 cycles, a sample-barcoded 5' primer and a J-beta primer mix were used. TCRdb ran MiXCR on the 5' RACE reads and lists one entry per CDR3 protein. The sample has about 720,000 distinct CDR3 sequences, about 20% seen once; the top ten hold around a fifth. Sample: blood. The source of these receptors is a man in his 70s in good health.

This clonotype was seen more than once but under ten times. At one end the junction does not follow the germline gene, possibly because of a read error. This chain connects TRBV5-1 to TRBJ2-3; possible D gene TRBD1, 8 bases. Germline V gene lookup returns CDR1 SGHRS and CDR2 YFSETQ. CDR3 length: 16 amino acids. The CDR3 here is CANSFSPAGQVDTQYF. Here the CDR3 DNA reads TGCGCCAACAGCTTTTCCCCAGCGGGACAGGTAGATACGCAGTATTTT.

For the CDR3, the DNA is TGTGCCACCCGACGGAACTCTAACTATGGCTACACCTTC. Its translation is CATRRNSNYGYTF. The rearrangement links TRBV19 to TRBJ1-2, with D unresolved. Trimming left V 10 bases short and J 0 bases short, with 12 bases between. There are 13 residues in the CDR3. Germline V gene sequence: CDR1 LNHDA, CDR2 SQIVND (reference sequence).

The chain has TRBV7-3 and TRBJ2-5; 11 positions agree with TRBD2. The J call may not be correct, given that the DNA end is closer to TRBJ2-1. There are 16 residues in the CDR3. Germline CDR1 reads SGHTA; CDR2 reads FQGTGA. CDR3 loop: CASSLNIAGGRDEQFF. The DNA for the CDR3 is TGTGCCAGCAGCTTAAATATAGCGGGAGGGCGTGACGAGCAGTTCTTC.

In this sample, this clonotype turned up a few times. The J gene is TRBJ2-5, the V gene TRBV12-3 or TRBV12-4; possible D gene TRBD2, 6 bases. The V end was cut by 0 bases, the J end by 1 base, with 15 bases between. The CDR3 length is 17 residues. The CDR3, as DNA: TGTGCCAGCAGTTTAGCCCTTGGGCGGGACTTCCAAGAGACCCAGTACTTC. Translation: CASSLALGRDFQETQYF.

The chain employs TRBV7-3 and TRBJ1-2, with 9 bases aligning to TRBD1. CDR3 size: 14 residues. After removal of 5 bases from V and 5 bases from J, the junction contained 6 bases not matched to a gene. Germline V CDR1 and CDR2: SGHTA, FQGTGA. CDR3 nucleotides: TGTGCCAGCAGCCAAACAGGGGGCAAATATGGCTACACCTTC. This sequence encodes CASSQTGGKYGYTF.

As to this clonotype: The junction and the germline gene differ at one end; a read error may be behind it. The V call is TRBV7-8, the J call TRBJ2-5; 7 positions match TRBD2. Judging by the DNA end, TRBJ2-1 fits better; the J call may be wrong. CDR3 size: 16 residues. Germline-derived CDR1 and CDR2 are SGHVS and FQNEAQ. The CDR3 loop is CANSLVYGEGDNEQFF. The DNA of the CDR3 is TGTGCCAACAGCTTAGTATACGGGGAGGGAGATAATGAGCAGTTCTTC.

This sequence joins TRBV27 and TRBJ1-3, with unresolved D. V was shortened by 10 bases and J by 0 bases, with 10 bases between the two germline ends. The CDR3 is made up of 13 amino acids. The germline V gene has CDR1 MNHEY and CDR2 SMNVEV (reference sequence). The CDR3 reads CATRGASGNTIYF. CDR3 in DNA: TGTGCCACCCGAGGCGCCTCTGGAAACACCATATATTTT.

The chain has TRBV5-1 and TRBJ1-6, with TRBD1 as a possible D gene (6 bases). Germline CDR1 and CDR2: SGHRS and YFSETQ. The V end lost 0 bases, the J end lost 7 bases, and 11 bases lay between the germline ends. CDR3 length equals 15 residues. CDR3 sequence reads: CASSLEGGINSPLHF. CDR3 nucleotide sequence: TGCGCCAGCAGCTTGGAAGGGGGAATCAATTCACCCCTCCACTTT.

The chain joins TRBV7-7 to TRBJ2-1, with 7 bases lining up with TRBD2. J gave up 7 bases and V 1 base, and 10 bases lay outside the gene matches. The CDR3 is made up of 16 amino acids. Per the germline V gene, CDR1 is SSHAT and CDR2 is FNYEAQ (reference sequence). CDR3 amino acids: CASSLEWTRSHNEQFF. CDR3 bases: TGTGCCAGCAGCTTAGAGTGGACTAGGAGTCATAATGAGCAGTTCTTC.

V is TRBV5-6 and J is TRBJ2-1, with 15 positions matching TRBD2. CDR1 SGHDT and CDR2 YYEEEE come from the germline V gene. V lost 4 bases to trimming and J lost 2 bases; unmatched junction nucleotides: 4. This CDR3 is built from 17 residues. The CDR3 region is CASSGLAGGSTYNEQFF. CDR3 in DNA: TGTGCCAGCAGCGGACTAGCGGGAGGGAGTACCTACAATGAGCAGTTCTTC.

This clonotype was observed a handful of times. V gene TRBV4-2 combines with J gene TRBJ2-5; D call uncertain. TRBJ2-7 matches the DNA end more closely, so the J call is doubtful. The CDR3 contains 13 residues. Germline V CDR1 and CDR2: LGHNA, YNFKEQ. The CDR3: CASSQAKGYEQYF. In nucleotides, the CDR3 is TGTGCCAGCAGCCAAGCGAAGGGATACGAGCAGTACTTC.

The rearrangement joins TRBV6-5 to TRBJ1-3, with D perhaps matching TRBD1 (5 bases). CDR3 length equals 13 residues. Trimming pared 6 bases from V and 0 bases from J, leaving 6 bases between. Per germline, CDR1 MNHEY and CDR2 SVGAGI. DNA of the CDR3: TGTGCCAGCAGAAGGGGCTCTGGAAACACCATATATTTT. Translated, it gives CASRRGSGNTIYF.

This clonotype was detected a few times. This chain connects TRBV25-1 to TRBJ2-5, with 11 bases lining up with TRBD1. The tail of the sequence fits TRBJ2-1 better, so the J call may be wrong. Germline lookup yields CDR1 MGHDK and CDR2 SYGVNS. CDR3 size: 16 residues. This CDR3 reads CASSDHGTGGINEQFF. CDR3 coding DNA: TGTGCCAGCAGTGATCATGGGACAGGGGGGATCAATGAGCAGTTCTTC.

This clonotype was counted once. Its ends do not fully match the called genes, so a read error is possible. The chain recombines TRBV12-3 or TRBV12-4 with TRBJ2-3; no definite D call. This CDR3 is built from 13 residues. DNA of the CDR3: TGTGCCAGCAGTTTAGCGGGCGCAGATGCGCAGTATTTT. Translated, it gives CASSLAGADAQYF.

The chain employs TRBV20-1 and TRBJ2-7, with no clear D. Looked up from germline, CDR1 is DFQATT and CDR2 is SNEGSKA (reference sequence). Trimming removed 8 bases from V and 3 bases from J, with 11 bases in between. The CDR3 spans 11 residues. CDR3 sequence: CSLGFNYEQYF. The CDR3 bases are TGCAGTCTGGGCTTCAACTACGAGCAGTACTTC.

The chain carries TRBV29-1 and TRBJ1-1; D is uncertain. V was shortened by 2 bases and J by 6 bases, with 10 bases between the two germline ends. Germline values: CDR1 SQVTM, CDR2 ANQGSEA. The CDR3 has 12 amino acids. CDR3 amino acids: CSVEFGSPEAFF. The CDR3 nucleotides read TGCAGCGTTGAATTCGGCAGTCCTGAAGCTTTCTTT.

In this sample, this clonotype turned up a few times. The CDR3 DNA reads TGTGCCAGCAGTCGCGACAGGTCCTACAATCAGCCCCAGCATTTT. Its translation is CASSRDRSYNQPQHF. The chain joins TRBV6-5 to TRBJ1-5; D perhaps matches TRBD1 (6 bases). V was shortened by 5 bases and J by 3 bases, with 14 bases between the two germline ends. The CDR3 spans 15 residues. Germline CDR1 is MNHEY and CDR2 is SVGAGI.

This clonotype showed up just a few times. The CDR3 region is CASSFRTDSGNTIYF. The CDR3 DNA follows: TGTGCCAGCAGCTTCAGGACAGACTCTGGAAACACCATATATTTT. The chain has TRBV7-8 and TRBJ1-3, with D tentatively TRBD1 (6 bases). Trimming pared 3 bases from V and 0 bases from J, leaving 9 bases between. The germline V gene encodes CDR1 SGHVS and CDR2 FQNEAQ. The CDR3 covers 15 residues.

There are many counts of this clonotype. The chain recombines TRBV29-1 with TRBJ2-1; 8 nucleotides match TRBD2. This CDR3 spans 13 amino acids. Per germline, CDR1 SQVTM and CDR2 ANQGSEA. The junction had 8 bases not matched to a gene; V was cut back by 5 bases and J by 8 bases. The CDR3 sequence is CSVSRAGADEQFF. In nucleotides, the CDR3 is TGCAGCGTTTCCCGAGCGGGAGCGGATGAGCAGTTCTTC.

This clonotype came up a few times. The gene calls are TRBV11-2 and TRBJ2-2; TRBD1 matches at 9 bases. The J segment lost 9 bases and the V segment lost 5 bases, leaving 13 bases of the junction unmatched. Germline CDR1 reads SGHAT; CDR2 reads FQNNGV. The length of the CDR3 is 16 residues. CDR3 residues: CASSDRDRALGRELFF. CDR3 in DNA: TGTGCCAGCAGCGATCGGGACAGGGCTCTGGGCCGGGAGCTGTTTTTT.

Notes on this clonotype: The junction and the germline gene differ at one end; a read error may be behind it. The CDR3 sequence: CASSPYTGGSQPQHF. The CDR3, as DNA: TGCGCCAGCAGCCCTTATACAGGGGGGAGTCAGCCCCAGCATTTT. The rearrangement uses TRBV7-9 and TRBJ1-5; TRBD1 matches 8 bases. CDR1 SEHNR and CDR2 FQNEAQ come from the germline V gene (reference sequence). The CDR3 totals 15 residues.

Concerning this clonotype itself: No conserved phenylalanine or tryptophan ends this CDR3, so it is likely a read error. The V call is TRBV9, the J call TRBJ2-1; unclear D gene. The length of the CDR3 is 13 residues. CDR1 is SGDLS and CDR2 is YYNGEE in the germline V gene. Trimming shortened V by 0 bases and J by 3 bases, and 4 bases separated the two germline ends. The CDR3 nucleotides read TGTGCCAGCAGCGTAGAGGGCTACAATGAGCAGTTCCTC. Its translation is CASSVEGYNEQFL.

In the case of this clonotype: It is likely a read error, because the conserved phenylalanine at the end of the CDR3 is missing. The chain combines TRBV20-1 with TRBJ1-6; the D is unclear. The V gene lost 3 bases and the J gene lost 0 bases, with 12 bases spanning the gap. The germline V gene has CDR1 DFQATT and CDR2 SNEGSKA (reference sequence). This CDR3 spans 16 amino acids. The CDR3 region is CSARRTRSSYNSPLHL. CDR3 nucleotide sequence: TGCAGTGCTAGGCGGACGAGGAGCTCCTATAATTCACCCCTCCACCTT.

This clonotype showed up just a few times. The chain has TRBV27 and TRBJ2-1, with 7 nucleotides matching TRBD2. The germline V gene encodes CDR1 MNHEY and CDR2 SMNVEV (reference sequence). This CDR3 has 16 amino acids. Germline trimming cut 7 bases from V and 1 base from J; bases unmatched to any gene: 10. CDR3 amino acids: CASNWAGERSYNEQFF. The CDR3 coding sequence is TGTGCCAGCAACTGGGCGGGAGAAAGGTCCTACAATGAGCAGTTCTTC.

This clonotype was observed a handful of times. The chain combines TRBV7-2 with TRBJ2-3; the D gene is possibly TRBD2 (6 bases). Trimming pared 1 base from V and 4 bases from J, leaving 9 bases between. The CDR3 spans 14 residues. CDR1 SGHTA and CDR2 FQGNSA come from the germline V gene. CDR3 nucleotides: TGTGCCAGCAGCTTAGTGGGACTGGCAGATACGCAGTATTTT. Protein sequence: CASSLVGLADTQYF. Combining the CDR3 with reference TRBV7-2 and TRBJ2-3 gives the whole variable domain GAGVSQSPSNKVTEKGKDVELRCDPISGHTALYWYRQSLGQGLEFLIYFQGNSAPDKSGLPSDRFSAERTGGSVSTLTIQRTQQEDSAVYLCASSLVGLADTQYFGPGTRLTVL.

The chain joins TRBV10-3 to TRBJ2-3, with a tentative D call TRBD1 (5 bases). CDR1 is ENHRY and CDR2 is SYGVKD in the germline V gene. The CDR3 extends over 15 amino acids. The V gene lost 8 bases and the J gene lost 0 bases, with 15 bases spanning the gap. CDR3 sequence reads: CAIHDQWGSTDTQYF. The CDR3 DNA reads TGTGCCATCCACGACCAGTGGGGCAGCACAGATACGCAGTATTTT.

The chain recombines TRBV14 with TRBJ1-4; D is undetermined. This CDR3 contains 16 residues. Germline lookup yields CDR1 SGHDN and CDR2 FVKESK. Trimming cost V 0 bases and J 0 bases, with 8 bases left between them. As DNA, the CDR3 is TGTGCCAGCAGCCAAGATCTGAGGACAACTAATGAAAAACTGTTTTTT. Translating it yields CASSQDLRTTNEKLFF.